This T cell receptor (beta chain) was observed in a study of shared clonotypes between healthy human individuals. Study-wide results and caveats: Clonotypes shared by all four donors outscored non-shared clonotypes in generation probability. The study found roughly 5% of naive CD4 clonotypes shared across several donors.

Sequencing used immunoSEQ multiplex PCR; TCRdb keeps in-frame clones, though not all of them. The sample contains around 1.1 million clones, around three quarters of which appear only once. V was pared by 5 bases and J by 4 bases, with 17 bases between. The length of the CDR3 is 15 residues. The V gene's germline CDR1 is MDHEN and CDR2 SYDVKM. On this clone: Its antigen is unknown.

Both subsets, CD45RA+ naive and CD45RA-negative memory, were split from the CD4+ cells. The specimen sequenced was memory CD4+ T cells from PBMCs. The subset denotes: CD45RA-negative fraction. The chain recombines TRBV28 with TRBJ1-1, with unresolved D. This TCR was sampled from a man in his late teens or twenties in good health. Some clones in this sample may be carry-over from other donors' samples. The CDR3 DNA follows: TGTGCCAGCAGTGTAAGGATCGGCGGAGTCACTGAAGCTTTCTTT. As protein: CASSVRIGGVTEAFF.